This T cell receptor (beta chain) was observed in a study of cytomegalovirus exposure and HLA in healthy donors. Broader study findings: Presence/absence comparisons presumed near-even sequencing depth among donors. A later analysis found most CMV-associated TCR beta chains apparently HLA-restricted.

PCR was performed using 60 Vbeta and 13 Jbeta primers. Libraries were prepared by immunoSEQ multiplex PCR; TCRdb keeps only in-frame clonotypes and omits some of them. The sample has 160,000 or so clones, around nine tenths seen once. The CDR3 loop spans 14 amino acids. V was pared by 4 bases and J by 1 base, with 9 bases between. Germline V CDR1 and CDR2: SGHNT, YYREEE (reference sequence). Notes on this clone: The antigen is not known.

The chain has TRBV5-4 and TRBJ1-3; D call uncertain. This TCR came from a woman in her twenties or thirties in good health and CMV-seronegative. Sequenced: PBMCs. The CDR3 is CASSPKPSGNTIYF. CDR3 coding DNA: TGTGCCAGCAGCCCCAAGCCATCTGGAAACACCATATATTTT.